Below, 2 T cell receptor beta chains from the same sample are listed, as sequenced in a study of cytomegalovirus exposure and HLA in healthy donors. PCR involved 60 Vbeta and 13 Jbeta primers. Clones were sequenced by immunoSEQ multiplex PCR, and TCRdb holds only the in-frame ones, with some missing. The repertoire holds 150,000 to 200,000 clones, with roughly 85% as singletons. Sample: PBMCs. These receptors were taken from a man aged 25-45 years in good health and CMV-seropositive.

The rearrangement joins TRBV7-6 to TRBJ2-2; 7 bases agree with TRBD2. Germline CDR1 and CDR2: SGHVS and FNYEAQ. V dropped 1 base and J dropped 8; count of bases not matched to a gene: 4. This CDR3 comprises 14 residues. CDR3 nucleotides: TGTGCCAGCAGCTTAGGACTAGCCCTTGGGGAGCTGTTTTTT. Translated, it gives CASSLGLALGELFF.

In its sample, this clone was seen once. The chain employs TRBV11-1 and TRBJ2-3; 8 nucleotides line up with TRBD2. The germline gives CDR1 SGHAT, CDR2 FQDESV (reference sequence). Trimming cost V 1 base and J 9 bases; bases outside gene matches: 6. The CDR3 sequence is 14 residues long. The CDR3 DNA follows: TGTGCCAGCAGCTTAGTAAGCGGGAGTCAAACGCAGTATTTT. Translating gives CASSLVSGSQTQYF.